This record concerns one T cell receptor (beta chain) sequence. The data were produced by immunoSEQ multiplex PCR, yet TCRdb's version contains in-frame clones alone and is incomplete. The repertoire has 50,000 or so clones, about 92% of them found once; the top ten carry just over 0.55%. This sample was taken from a study of T cell changes during pregnancy in multiple sclerosis. The CDR3 extends over 15 amino acids. V gave up 2 bases and J gave up 4 bases; unmatched junction bases: 6. Germline loops: CDR1 SGHTA, CDR2 FQGTGA. This TCR was recovered from a female donor with multiple sclerosis, enrolled in a pregnancy study. The rearrangement links TRBV7-3 to TRBJ2-3; 7 nucleotides align to TRBD2. The specimen was CD4+ T cells from peripheral blood mononuclear cells, collected after pregnancy. Written as DNA, the CDR3 is TGTGCCAGCAGCTTAGGCAGCGGGATCGCAGATACGCAGTATTTT. It specifies CASSLGSGIADTQYF.